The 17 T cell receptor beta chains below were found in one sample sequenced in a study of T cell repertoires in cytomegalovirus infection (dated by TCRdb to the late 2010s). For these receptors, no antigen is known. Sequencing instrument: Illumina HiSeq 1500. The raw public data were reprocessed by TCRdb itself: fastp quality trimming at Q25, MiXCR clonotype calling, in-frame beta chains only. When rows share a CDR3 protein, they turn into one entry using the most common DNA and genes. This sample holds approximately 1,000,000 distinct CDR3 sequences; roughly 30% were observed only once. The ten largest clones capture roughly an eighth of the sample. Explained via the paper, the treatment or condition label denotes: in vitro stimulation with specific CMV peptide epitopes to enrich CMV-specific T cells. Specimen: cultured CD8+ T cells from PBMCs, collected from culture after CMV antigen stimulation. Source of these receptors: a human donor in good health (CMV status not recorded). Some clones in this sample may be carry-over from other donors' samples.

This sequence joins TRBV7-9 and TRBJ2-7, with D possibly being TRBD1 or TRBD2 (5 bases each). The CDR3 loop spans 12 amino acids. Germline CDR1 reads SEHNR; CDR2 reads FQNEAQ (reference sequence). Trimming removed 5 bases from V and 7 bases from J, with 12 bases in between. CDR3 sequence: CASSLGTTEQYF. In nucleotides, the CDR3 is TGTGCCAGCAGCCTCGGGACCACAGAGCAGTACTTC.

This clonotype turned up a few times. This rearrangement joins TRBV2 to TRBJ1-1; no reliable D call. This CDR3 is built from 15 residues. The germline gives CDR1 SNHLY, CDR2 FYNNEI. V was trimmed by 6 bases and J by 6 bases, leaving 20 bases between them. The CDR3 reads CASRDIPSGRPEAFF. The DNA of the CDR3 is TGTGCCAGCAGAGACATACCCTCTGGTAGGCCTGAAGCTTTCTTT. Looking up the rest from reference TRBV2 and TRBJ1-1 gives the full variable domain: EPEVTQTPSHQVTQMGQEVILRCVPISNHLYFYWYRQILGQKVEFLVSFYNNEISEKSEIFDDQFSVERPDGSNFTLKIRSTKLEDSAMYFCASRDIPSGRPEAFFGQGTRLTVV.

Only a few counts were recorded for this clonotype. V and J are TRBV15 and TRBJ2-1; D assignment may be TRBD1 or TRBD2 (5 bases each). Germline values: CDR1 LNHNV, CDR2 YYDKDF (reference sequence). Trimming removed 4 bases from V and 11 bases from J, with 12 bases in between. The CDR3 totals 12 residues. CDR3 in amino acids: CATSIPGAKQFF. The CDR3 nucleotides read TGTGCCACCAGCATCCCCGGGGCGAAGCAGTTCTTC.

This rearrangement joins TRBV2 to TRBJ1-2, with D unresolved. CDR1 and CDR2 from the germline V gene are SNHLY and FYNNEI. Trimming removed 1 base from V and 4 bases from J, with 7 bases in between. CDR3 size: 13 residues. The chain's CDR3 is CASSEEGSYGYTF. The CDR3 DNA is TGTGCCAGCAGTGAAGAAGGGTCCTATGGCTACACCTTC.

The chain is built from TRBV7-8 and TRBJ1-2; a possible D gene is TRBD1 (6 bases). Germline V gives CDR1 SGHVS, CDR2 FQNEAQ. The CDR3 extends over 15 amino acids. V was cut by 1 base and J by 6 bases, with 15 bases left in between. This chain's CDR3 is CASSLETGRYNGYTF. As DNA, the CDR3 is TGTGCCAGCAGCTTAGAAACAGGGCGCTACAATGGCTACACCTTC.

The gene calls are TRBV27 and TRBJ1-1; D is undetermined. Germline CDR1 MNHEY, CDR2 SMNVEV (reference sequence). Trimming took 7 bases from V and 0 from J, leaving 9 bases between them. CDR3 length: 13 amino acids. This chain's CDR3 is CASKVGMNTEAFF. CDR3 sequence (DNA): TGTGCCAGCAAGGTGGGGATGAACACTGAAGCTTTCTTT.

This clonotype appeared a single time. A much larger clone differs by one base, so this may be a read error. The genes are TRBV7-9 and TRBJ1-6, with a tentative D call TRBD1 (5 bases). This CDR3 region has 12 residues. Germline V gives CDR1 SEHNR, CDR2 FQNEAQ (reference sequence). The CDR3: CTSSQTGSPLHF. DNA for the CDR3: TGTACCAGCAGTCAAACAGGCTCACCCCTCCACTTT.

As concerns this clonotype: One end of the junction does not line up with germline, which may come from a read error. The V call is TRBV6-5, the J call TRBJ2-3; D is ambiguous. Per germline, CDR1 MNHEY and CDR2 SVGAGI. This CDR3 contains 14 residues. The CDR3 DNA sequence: TGTGCCAGCACTTACTCGGCTTCCACAGATACGCAGTATTTT. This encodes CASTYSASTDTQYF.

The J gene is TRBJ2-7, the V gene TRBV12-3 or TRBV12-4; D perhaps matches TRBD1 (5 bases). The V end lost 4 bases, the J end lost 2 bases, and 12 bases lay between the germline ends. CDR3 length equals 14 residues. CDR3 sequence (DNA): TGTGCCAGCAGTTCAGGGTTCCTAACCTACGAGCAGTACTTC. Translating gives CASSSGFLTYEQYF.

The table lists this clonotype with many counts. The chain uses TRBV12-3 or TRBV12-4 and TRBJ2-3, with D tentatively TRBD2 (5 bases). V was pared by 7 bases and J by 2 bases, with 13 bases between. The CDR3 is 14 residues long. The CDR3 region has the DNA TGTGCCAGCACTGATTTTCGGGACACAGATACGCAGTATTTT. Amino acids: CASTDFRDTDTQYF.

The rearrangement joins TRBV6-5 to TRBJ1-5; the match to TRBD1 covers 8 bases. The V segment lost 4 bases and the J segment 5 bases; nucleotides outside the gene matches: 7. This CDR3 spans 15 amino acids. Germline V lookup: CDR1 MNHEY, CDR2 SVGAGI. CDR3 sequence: CASSSRGLWDQPQHF. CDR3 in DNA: TGTGCCAGCAGTTCCAGGGGGCTCTGGGATCAGCCCCAGCATTTT.

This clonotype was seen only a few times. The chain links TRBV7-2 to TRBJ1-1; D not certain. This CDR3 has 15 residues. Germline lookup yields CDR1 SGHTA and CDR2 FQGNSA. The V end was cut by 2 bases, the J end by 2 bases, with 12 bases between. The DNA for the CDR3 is TGTGCCAGCAGCTTACTCTCATTTCGTAACACTGAAGCTTTCTTT. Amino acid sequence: CASSLLSFRNTEAFF. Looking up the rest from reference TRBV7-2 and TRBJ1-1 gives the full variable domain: GAGVSQSPSNKVTEKGKDVELRCDPISGHTALYWYRQSLGQGLEFLIYFQGNSAPDKSGLPSDRFSAERTGGSVSTLTIQRTQQEDSAVYLCASSLLSFRNTEAFFGQGTRLTVV.

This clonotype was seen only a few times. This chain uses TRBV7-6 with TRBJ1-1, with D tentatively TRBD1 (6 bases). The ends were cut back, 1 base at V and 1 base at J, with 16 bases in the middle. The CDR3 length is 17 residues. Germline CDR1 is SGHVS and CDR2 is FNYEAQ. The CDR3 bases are TGTGCCAGCAGCTTAGGCCACAGACAGGTAACGAACACTGAAGCTTTCTTT. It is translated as CASSLGHRQVTNTEAFF.

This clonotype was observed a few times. The chain's CDR3 is CASSGGIQETQYF. The CDR3, as DNA: TGTGCCAGCAGCGGCGGGATCCAAGAGACCCAGTACTTC. V is TRBV7-9 and J is TRBJ2-5, with D maybe TRBD2 (6 bases). The V gene lost 5 bases and the J gene lost 1 base, with 8 bases spanning the gap. The germline V gene encodes CDR1 SEHNR and CDR2 FQNEAQ (reference sequence). The CDR3 spans 13 residues. Drawing the rest from reference TRBV7-9 and TRBJ2-5, the complete variable domain is DTGVSQNPRHKITKRGQNVTFRCDPISEHNRLYWYRQTLGQGPEFLTYFQNEAQLEKSRLLSDRFSAERPKGSFSTLEIQRTEQGDSAMYLCASSGGIQETQYFGPGTRLLVL.

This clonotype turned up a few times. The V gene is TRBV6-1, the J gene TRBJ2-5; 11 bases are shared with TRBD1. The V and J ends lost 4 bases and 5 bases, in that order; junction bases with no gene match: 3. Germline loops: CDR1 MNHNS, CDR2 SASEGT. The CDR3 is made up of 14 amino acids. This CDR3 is CASSADRGPETQYF. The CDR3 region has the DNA TGTGCCAGCAGTGCGGACAGGGGGCCTGAGACCCAGTACTTC.

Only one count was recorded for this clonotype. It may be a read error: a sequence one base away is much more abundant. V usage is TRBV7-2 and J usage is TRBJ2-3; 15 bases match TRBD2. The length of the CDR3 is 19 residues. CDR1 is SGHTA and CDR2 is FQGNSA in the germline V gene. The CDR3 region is CANSPLGLAGGQRTDTQYF. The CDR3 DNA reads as TGTGCCAACAGCCCCCTCGGACTAGCGGGGGGGCAACGCACAGATACGCAGTATTTT. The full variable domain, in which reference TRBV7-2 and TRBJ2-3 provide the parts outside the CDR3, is GAGVSQSPSNKVTEKGKDVELRCDPISGHTALYWYRQSLGQGLEFLIYFQGNSAPDKSGLPSDRFSAERTGGSVSTLTIQRTQQEDSAVYLCANSPLGLAGGQRTDTQYFGPGTRLTVL.

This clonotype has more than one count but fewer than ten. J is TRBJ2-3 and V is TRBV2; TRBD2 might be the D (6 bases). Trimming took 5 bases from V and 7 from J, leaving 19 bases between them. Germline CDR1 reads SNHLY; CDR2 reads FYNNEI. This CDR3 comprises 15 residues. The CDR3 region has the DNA TGTGCCAGCAGTCCCGGGACTGGATTATTAAATACGCAGTATTTT. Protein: CASSPGTGLLNTQYF.